Shown below are 17 T cell receptor beta chains from a single sample sequenced in a study of blood T cells in healthy people across ages. Primers used in a second PCR of roughly 6 to 12 cycles were a sample-barcoded 5' primer and a J-beta primer mix. TCRdb passed the 5' RACE reads through MiXCR, listing each CDR3 protein once. This table holds 600,000 to 850,000 distinct CDR3 sequences, roughly 43% found once. Sequences were obtained from blood. The receptors were gathered from a woman aged 55 to 70 in good health.

The chain employs TRBV27 and TRBJ2-5; TRBD2 matches 13 bases. This CDR3 is 16 amino acids long. J lost 5 bases, V lost 5 bases, and 8 bases had no gene match. CDR1 is MNHEY, CDR2 SMNVEV, per germline (reference sequence). The CDR3 protein is CASSTQGLAGFETQYF. CDR3 bases: TGTGCCAGCAGTACTCAGGGACTAGCGGGATTCGAGACCCAGTACTTC.

The V and J genes are TRBV7-2 and TRBJ2-2; D is uncertain. Germline CDR1 SGHTA, CDR2 FQGNSA. Trimming removed 5 bases at V and 7 bases at J, with 14 bases between. This CDR3 region has 14 residues. In DNA, the CDR3 is TGTGCCAGCAGCGTTTACCCTTCGGGCGGGGAGCTGTTTTTT. Its translation: CASSVYPSGGELFF.

V gene TRBV5-1 combines with J gene TRBJ2-1, with D possibly being TRBD2 (6 bases). The CDR3 extends over 17 amino acids. Germline V gene data show CDR1 as SGHRS and CDR2 as YFSETQ. With 8 bases removed from V and 4 bases from J, the gap between germline ends came to 25 bases. CDR3 coding DNA: TGCGCCAGTCAATCTCCCGAGACTAGTTGGGAATACAATGAGCAGTTCTTC. Protein product: CASQSPETSWEYNEQFF.

This clonotype appeared a few times. The V and J genes are TRBV28 and TRBJ1-2; no reliable D call. The V and J ends lost 5 bases and 13 bases respectively, with 17 bases between them. CDR3 length: 12 amino acids. Per the germline V gene, CDR1 is MDHEN and CDR2 is SYDVKM. The CDR3 coding sequence is TGTGCCAGCAGTGAAGAGACACCGGCGATCACCTTC. Translation gives CASSEETPAITF.

In its sample, this clonotype was seen once. The CDR3 here is CASTRTSGRDSEQYF. DNA for the CDR3: TGTGCCAGCACAAGGACTAGCGGGAGGGACTCCGAGCAGTACTTC. The chain combines TRBV2 with TRBJ2-7; TRBD2 aligns across 15 bases. The CDR3 runs 15 residues. The V gene end was trimmed by 7 bases and the J gene end by 6 bases; junction bases not matched to a gene: 7. The germline V gene has CDR1 SNHLY and CDR2 FYNNEI.

V and J are TRBV27 and TRBJ2-7; D gene unclear. Looked up from germline, CDR1 is MNHEY and CDR2 is SMNVEV (reference sequence). V lost 6 bases, J lost 12 bases, and 12 bases lay in between. The CDR3 is made up of 10 amino acids. As DNA, the CDR3 is TGTGCCAGCAGCTTTTGCCACCGGTACTTC. This codes for CASSFCHRYF.

J is TRBJ2-4 and V is TRBV5-1, with 7 bases aligning to TRBD1. Germline lookup yields CDR1 SGHRS and CDR2 YFSETQ. This CDR3 contains 16 residues. Trimming took 4 bases from V and 8 from J; bases not matched to a gene: 15. CDR3 bases: TGCGCCAGCAGCGTACGACCGGGACAGTTTACATACATTCAGTACTTC. This sequence encodes CASSVRPGQFTYIQYF.

The gene calls are TRBV29-1 and TRBJ2-1; TRBD1 matches 9 bases. J gave up 2 bases and V 7 bases, and 6 bases lay outside the gene matches. The CDR3 has 14 residues. The V gene's germline CDR1 is SQVTM and CDR2 ANQGSEA. CDR3 nucleotide sequence: TGCAGCGCTGTACAGGGGGCGACCTACAATGAGCAGTTCTTC. Its protein is CSAVQGATYNEQFF.

V gene TRBV5-6 combines with J gene TRBJ2-5; D remains unclear. The CDR3 is made up of 11 amino acids. V was pared by 5 bases and J by 5 bases, with 7 bases between. CDR1 SGHDT and CDR2 YYEEEE come from the germline V gene. The CDR3: CASSNRETQYF. The DNA of the CDR3 is TGTGCCAGCAGTAATAGGGAGACCCAGTACTTC.

This chain joins TRBV20-1 and TRBJ1-1, with 9 bases matching TRBD1. This CDR3 is built from 14 residues. V shed 1 base, J shed 4 bases, and the junction held 4 bases outside the gene matches. The germline CDR1 and CDR2 sequences are DFQATT and SNEGSKA (reference sequence). CDR3 residues: CSARVLGQGTEAFF. The CDR3 DNA reads as TGCAGTGCTAGAGTCCTGGGACAGGGCACTGAAGCTTTCTTT.

J is TRBJ2-1 and V is TRBV3-1, with TRBD2 matching 9 bases. Germline assignment: CDR1 LGHDT and CDR2 YNNKEL (reference sequence). V lost 0 bases, J lost 4 bases, and 13 bases stayed unmatched. The CDR3 is 19 residues long. CDR3 in amino acids: CASSQDQSQLAGRYNEQFF. CDR3 coding DNA: TGTGCCAGCAGCCAAGACCAAAGTCAACTAGCGGGCCGATACAATGAGCAGTTCTTC.

This clonotype appeared many times. The rearrangement joins TRBV12-3 or TRBV12-4 to TRBJ2-1; TRBD2 might be the D (7 bases). The V gene lost 2 bases and the J gene lost 4 bases, with 18 bases spanning the gap. This CDR3 contains 17 residues. CDR3: CASSLSQGLAEYNEQFF. CDR3 in DNA: TGTGCCAGCAGTTTAAGTCAGGGGCTAGCGGAATACAATGAGCAGTTCTTC.

The J gene is TRBJ2-7, the V gene TRBV28; D remains unclear. The CDR3 runs 14 residues. Germline V CDR1 and CDR2: MDHEN, SYDVKM. Deletions cut 6 bases from V and 0 bases from J, with 12 bases between. CDR3 coding DNA: TGTGCCAGCAGCAGGACCCACAGCTCCTACGAGCAGTACTTC. Its translation: CASSRTHSSYEQYF.

The V call is TRBV2, the J call TRBJ2-3, with 9 bases identical to TRBD2. Germline V gene data show CDR1 as SNHLY and CDR2 as FYNNEI. CDR3 length equals 15 residues. The V gene end was trimmed by 2 bases and the J gene end by 5 bases; junction bases not matched to a gene: 5. CDR3 in DNA: TGTGCCAGCAGTGAATTGGCGGGGGGGGGAGATACGCAGTATTTT. This encodes CASSELAGGGDTQYF.

Worth noting for this clonotype: The junction departs from the called germline gene at one end, perhaps through a read error. The genes are TRBV10-1 and TRBJ1-1; D may be TRBD1 (5 bases). The CDR3 consists of 14 residues. Per the germline V gene, CDR1 is WNHNN and CDR2 is SYGVQD (reference sequence). In DNA, the CDR3 is TGCGCTAGCAGAGGGTCGGGGGTCAACACTGAAGCTTTCTTT. As protein: CASRGSGVNTEAFF.

This CDR3 reads CASSRGKGGGTDTQYF. The CDR3 DNA is TGTGCCAGCAGCCGGGGCAAAGGGGGGGGGACAGATACGCAGTATTTT. V gene TRBV5-6 combines with J gene TRBJ2-3; D possibly corresponds to TRBD2 (7 bases). The CDR3 contains 16 residues. The ends were cut back, 4 bases at V and 3 bases at J, with 18 bases in the middle. Germline assignment: CDR1 SGHDT and CDR2 YYEEEE.

The gene calls are TRBV6-2 or TRBV6-3 and TRBJ2-1; 12 bases are a match to TRBD2. Germline V gives CDR1 MNHEY, CDR2 SVGEGT. The CDR3 extends over 16 amino acids. With 4 bases clipped from V and 5 bases from J, the junction kept 6 bases outside the gene matches. In DNA, the CDR3 is TGTGCCAGCAGTTCCACTCGGACTAGCGGGAACAATGAGCAGTTCTTC. As protein: CASSSTRTSGNNEQFF.